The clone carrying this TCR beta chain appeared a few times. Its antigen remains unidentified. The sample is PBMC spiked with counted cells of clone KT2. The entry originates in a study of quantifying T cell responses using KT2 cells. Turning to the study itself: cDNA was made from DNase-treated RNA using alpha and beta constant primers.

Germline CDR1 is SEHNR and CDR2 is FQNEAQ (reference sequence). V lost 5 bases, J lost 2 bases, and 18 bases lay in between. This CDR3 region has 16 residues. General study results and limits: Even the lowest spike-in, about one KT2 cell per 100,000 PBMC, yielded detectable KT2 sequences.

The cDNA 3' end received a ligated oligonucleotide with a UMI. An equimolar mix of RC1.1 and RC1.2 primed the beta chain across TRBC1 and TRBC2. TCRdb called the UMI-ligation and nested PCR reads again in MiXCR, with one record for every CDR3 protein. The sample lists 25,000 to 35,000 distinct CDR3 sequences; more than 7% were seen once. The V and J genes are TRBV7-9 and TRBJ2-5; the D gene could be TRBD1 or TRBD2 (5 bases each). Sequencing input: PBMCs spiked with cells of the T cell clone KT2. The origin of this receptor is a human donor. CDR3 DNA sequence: TGTGCCAGCAGCCCTAGGGGTGCGCGGAGGCAAGAGACCCAGTACTTC. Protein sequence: CASSPRGARRQETQYF.